The clone carrying this T cell receptor (beta chain) was detected only a few times. The antigen is unknown. This sample also contains other DNA sequences that code for the same CDR3. The record originates from a study of beta chain features in type 1 diabetes. Sequencing targeted expressed TCRB transcripts, as all isolated RNA had been reverse transcribed. The table came from immunoSEQ multiplex PCR; TCRdb's copy has only in-frame clones and leaves some out. The sample has 500,000 to 700,000 clones, 15% to 19% seen once. Study-wide results and limits: Whether HLA type influences TCRB rearrangement remained unresolved here.

The sequence was obtained from a young man in good health. Sequencing was performed on naive CD4+ T cells from blood.

The chain's CDR3 is CASSPRGDQPQHF. The CDR3 DNA sequence: TGTGCCAGCTCACCACGGGGGGATCAGCCCCAGCATTTT. The chain uses TRBV18 and TRBJ1-5; D might be TRBD1 (5 bases). The CDR3 consists of 13 residues. Deletions cut 1 base from V and 5 bases from J, with 6 bases between. The germline V gene encodes CDR1 KGHSH and CDR2 LQKENI. Drawing the rest from reference TRBV18 and TRBJ1-5, the complete variable domain is NAGVMQNPRHLVRRRGQEARLRCSPMKGHSHVYWYRQLPEEGLKFMVYLQKENIIDESGMPKERFSAEFPKEGPSILRIQQVVRGDSAAYFCASSPRGDQPQHFGDGTRLSIL.